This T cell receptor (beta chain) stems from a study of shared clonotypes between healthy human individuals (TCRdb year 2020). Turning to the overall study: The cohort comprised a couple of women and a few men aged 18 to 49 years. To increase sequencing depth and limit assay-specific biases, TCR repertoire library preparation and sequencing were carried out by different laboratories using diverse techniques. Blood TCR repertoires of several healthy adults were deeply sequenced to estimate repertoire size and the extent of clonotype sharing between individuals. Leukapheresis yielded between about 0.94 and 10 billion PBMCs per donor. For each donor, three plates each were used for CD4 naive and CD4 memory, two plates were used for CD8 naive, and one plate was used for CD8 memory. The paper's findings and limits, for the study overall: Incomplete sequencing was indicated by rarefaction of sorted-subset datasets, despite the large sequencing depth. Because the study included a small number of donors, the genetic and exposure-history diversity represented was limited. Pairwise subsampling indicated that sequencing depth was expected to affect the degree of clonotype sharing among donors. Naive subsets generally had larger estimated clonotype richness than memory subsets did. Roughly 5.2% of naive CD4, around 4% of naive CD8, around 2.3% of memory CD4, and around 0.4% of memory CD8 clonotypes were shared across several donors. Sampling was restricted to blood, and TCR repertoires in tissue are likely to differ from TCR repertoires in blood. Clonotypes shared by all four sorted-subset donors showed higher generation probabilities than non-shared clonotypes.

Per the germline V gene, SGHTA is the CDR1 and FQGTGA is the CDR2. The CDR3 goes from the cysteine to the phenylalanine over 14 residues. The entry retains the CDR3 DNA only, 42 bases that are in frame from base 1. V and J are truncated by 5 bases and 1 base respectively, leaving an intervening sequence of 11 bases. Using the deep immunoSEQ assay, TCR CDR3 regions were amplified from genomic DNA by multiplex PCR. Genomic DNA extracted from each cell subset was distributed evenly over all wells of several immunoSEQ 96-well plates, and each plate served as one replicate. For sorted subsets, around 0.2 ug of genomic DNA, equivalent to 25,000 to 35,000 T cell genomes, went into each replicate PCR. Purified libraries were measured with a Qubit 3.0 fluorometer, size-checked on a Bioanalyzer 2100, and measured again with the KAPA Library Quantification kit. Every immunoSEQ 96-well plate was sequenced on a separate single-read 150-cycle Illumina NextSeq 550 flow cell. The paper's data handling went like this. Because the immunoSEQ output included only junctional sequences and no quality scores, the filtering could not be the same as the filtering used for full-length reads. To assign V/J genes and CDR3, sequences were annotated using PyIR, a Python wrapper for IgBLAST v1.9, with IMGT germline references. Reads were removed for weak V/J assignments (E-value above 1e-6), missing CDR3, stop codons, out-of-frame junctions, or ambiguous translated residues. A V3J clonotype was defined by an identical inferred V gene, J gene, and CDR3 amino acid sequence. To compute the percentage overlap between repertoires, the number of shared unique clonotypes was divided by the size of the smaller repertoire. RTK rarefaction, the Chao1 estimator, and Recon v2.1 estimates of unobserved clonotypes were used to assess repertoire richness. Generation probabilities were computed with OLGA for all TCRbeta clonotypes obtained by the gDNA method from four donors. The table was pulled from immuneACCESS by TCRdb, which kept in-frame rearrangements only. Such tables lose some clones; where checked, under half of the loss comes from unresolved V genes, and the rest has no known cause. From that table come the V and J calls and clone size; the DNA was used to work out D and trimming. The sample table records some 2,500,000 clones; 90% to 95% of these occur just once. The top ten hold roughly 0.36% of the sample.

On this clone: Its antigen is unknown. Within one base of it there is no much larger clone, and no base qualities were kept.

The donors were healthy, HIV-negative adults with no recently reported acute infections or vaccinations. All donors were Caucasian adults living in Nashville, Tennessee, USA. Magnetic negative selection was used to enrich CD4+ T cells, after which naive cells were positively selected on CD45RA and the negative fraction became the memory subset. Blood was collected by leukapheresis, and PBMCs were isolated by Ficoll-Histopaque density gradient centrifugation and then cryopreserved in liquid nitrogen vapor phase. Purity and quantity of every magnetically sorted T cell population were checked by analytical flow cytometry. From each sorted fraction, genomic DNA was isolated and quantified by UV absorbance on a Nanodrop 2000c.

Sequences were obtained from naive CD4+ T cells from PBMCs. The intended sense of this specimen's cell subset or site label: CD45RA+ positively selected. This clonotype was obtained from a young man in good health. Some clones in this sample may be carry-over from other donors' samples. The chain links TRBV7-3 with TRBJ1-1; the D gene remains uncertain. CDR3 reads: CASSQRTGNTEAFF. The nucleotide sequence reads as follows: TGTGCCAGCAGCCAGCGGACGGGGAACACTGAAGCTTTCTTT. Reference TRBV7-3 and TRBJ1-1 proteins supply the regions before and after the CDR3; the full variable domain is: GAGVSQTPSNKVTEKGKYVELRCDPISGHTALYWYRQSLGQGPEFLIYFQGTGAADDSGLPNDRFFAVRPEGSVSTLKIQRTERGDSAVYLCASSQRTGNTEAFFGQGTRLTVV.